The next 8 T cell receptor beta chains were all read from a single sample in a study of blood T cell repertoires in COVID-19. Repertoires were generated with immunoSEQ multiplex PCR, while TCRdb's copy carries only in-frame clones and drops some. The table records around 50,000 clones, about 78% of them present only once. The source material was PBMCs or T cells enriched from blood (not recorded which). The receptor set was obtained from a woman aged 45 to 65 with acute COVID-19.

The gene calls are TRBV30 and TRBJ1-2, with a possible D match to TRBD1 (5 bases). The ends were cut back, 1 base at V and 8 bases at J, with 17 bases in the middle. The germline V gene encodes CDR1 GTSNPN and CDR2 SVGIG (reference sequence). CDR3 length equals 14 residues. The CDR3 protein is CAWSAGGFWEGYTF. Here the CDR3 DNA reads TGTGCCTGGAGTGCCGGGGGTTTCTGGGAAGGCTACACCTTC.

This chain connects TRBV21-1 to TRBJ2-7; TRBD1, the table's D call, lacks a check against the DNA. TRBV21-1 is assigned pseudogene status. The CDR3 loop spans 16 amino acids. DNA for the CDR3: TGTGCCAGCAGCAAAGGGGGGACAGGGTCTACCGGCGAGCAGTACTTC. Translated: CASSKGGTGSTGEQYF.

The chain carries TRBV19 and TRBJ1-3; D remains unclear. The length of the CDR3 is 14 residues. Germline V CDR1 and CDR2: LNHDA, SQIVND (reference sequence). V shed 7 bases and J shed 7 bases, with 17 bases lying between them. Here the CDR3 DNA reads TGTGCCAGTACCTACCCAGAACCGCGGAACACCATATATTTT. Amino acid sequence: CASTYPEPRNTIYF.

This clone was observed once. The chain joins TRBV27 to TRBJ2-7, with a possible D match to TRBD1 (5 bases). V was clipped by 3 bases and J by 6 bases, with 6 bases between them. From germline, CDR1 is MNHEY and CDR2 SMNVEV (reference sequence). CDR3 length: 11 residues. For the CDR3, the DNA is TGTGCCAGCAGTTTGGGGCCCGAGCAGTACTTC. Its translation: CASSLGPEQYF.

With respect to this clone: Other DNA sequences in this specimen translate into the identical CDR3. The V call is TRBV11-1, the J call TRBJ1-6, with D maybe TRBD1 (6 bases). There are 14 residues in the CDR3. Germline V gene data show CDR1 as SGHAT and CDR2 as FQDESV (reference sequence). Trimming took 5 bases from V and 5 from J, leaving 10 bases between them. CDR3 loop: CASSRTGNNSPLHF. CDR3 coding DNA: TGTGCCAGCAGCCGAACAGGGAATAATTCACCCCTCCACTTT.

The V call is TRBV9, the J call TRBJ1-2, with D possibly being TRBD1 (5 bases). Germline lookup yields CDR1 SGDLS and CDR2 YYNGEE. The CDR3 has 14 amino acids. V lost 6 bases and J lost 4, with 16 bases in between. The CDR3 protein is CASTPLQGGYGYTF. In DNA form, the CDR3 reads TGTGCCAGCACCCCCCTCCAGGGCGGCTATGGCTACACCTTC.

The chain joins TRBV2 to TRBJ1-4, with TRBD1 matching over 7 bases. Trimming removed 3 bases from V and 7 bases from J; junction bases left unmatched: 8. Germline values: CDR1 SNHLY, CDR2 FYNNEI. This CDR3 is built from 15 residues. The CDR3 nucleotides read TGTGCCAGCAGTGAGGGACAGCTTAGGAGTGAAAAACTGTTTTTT. This sequence encodes CASSEGQLRSEKLFF.

This chain links TRBV28 with TRBJ2-7; D gene unclear. V was shortened by 5 bases and J by 4 bases, with 15 bases between the two germline ends. The V gene's germline CDR1 is MDHEN and CDR2 SYDVKM. This CDR3 region has 14 residues. The CDR3 spells CASSLPGFLYEQYF. In nucleotides, the CDR3 is TGTGCCAGCAGTCTGCCAGGATTTCTTTACGAGCAGTACTTC.